This T cell receptor beta chain derives from a study of tumor-infiltrating lymphocytes in oesophageal squamous cell carcinoma. TCRdb reanalysed the PCR reads using MiXCR and keeps one entry per CDR3 protein. The sample yields about 12,000 distinct CDR3 sequences, 55% to 60% seen once. Germline values: CDR1 MDHEN, CDR2 SYDVKM. The CDR3 runs to 16 residues. The chain couples TRBV28 to TRBJ2-1; 9 bases line up with TRBD1. TRBJ2-5 matches the DNA end more closely, so the J call is doubtful. The sequence was collected from a female donor with esophageal squamous cell carcinoma. The sample comprised esophageal tumor tissue. CDR3 protein: CASSSGGTGYHETQYF. In nucleotides, the CDR3 is TGTGCCAGCAGTTCCGGGGGGACAGGGTATCATGAGACCCAGTACTTC.